This T cell receptor (beta chain) stems from a study of breast tumors, draining lymph nodes, adjacent tissues (dated by TCRdb to between 2015 and 2016). As for the study more broadly: TCR beta repertoires were compared across tumor, adjacent nontumor tissue and axillary lymph nodes obtained from breast cancer patients. In human breast cancer, the study set out to assess how tumor, surrounding tissue and draining lymph node repertoires relate to one another and whether T cells might be exchanged between them.

Sequencing took place on an Illumina HiSeq 2000. TCR beta chain libraries were generated by multiplex PCR amplification. The amplified TCR beta chain products were analyzed by high-throughput sequencing. TCRdb reran the public reads through fastp at Q25 and MiXCR, keeping productive beta chains. A single entry per CDR3 protein holds the most common genes and DNA from its merged rows. In this sample the table shows approximately 52,000 distinct CDR3 sequences, 35% to 50% of which occur a single time. The ten largest clones capture roughly 10% of the sample. Cut back by 4 bases and 4 bases, the V and J ends lie 8 bases apart. The CDR3, from cysteine to phenylalanine, totals 12 residues. The retained sequence is limited to the CDR3, 36 bases, with the frame set at the first base. Via the germline V gene, CDR1 is SGHRS and CDR2 YFSETQ. Points on this clonotype: There is no known antigen for this receptor. No qualities accompany the bases; no much larger clone lies one base away.

On the study overall, not on this receptor specifically: The data were considered consistent with most tumor T cells being derived from the lymph node and subsequently expanding within tumor tissue. The conclusion that tumor T cells originate in lymph nodes was framed as consistent with a hypothesis rather than directly demonstrated. Tumor T-cell repertoires showed less diversity than lymph node repertoires and more diversity than nontumor tissue repertoires, and tumor T-cell repertoires showed preferential V and J gene usage. Tumor and nontumor tissue repertoires were significantly more similar in luminal-like than in basal-like breast cancer.

The sequence came from a female donor with breast cancer. Some clones in this sample may be carry-over from other donors' samples. The sequence joins TRBV5-1 to TRBJ1-2; the D gene assignment is ambiguous. Source material: breast tumor tissue. The bases are TGCGCCAGCAGCCCGCCTCTCTATGGCTACACCTTC. The resulting protein is CASSPPLYGYTF.